A selection of T cell receptor beta chains follows, all from one sample in a study of blood T cell repertoires in COVID-19. Repertoires were generated with immunoSEQ multiplex PCR, while TCRdb's copy carries only in-frame clones and drops some. This table holds 100,000 to 150,000 clones, about 91% found once. The sequenced sample consisted of peripheral blood. The receptors originated from a man aged 45-60 years with acute or convalescent COVID-19. The CDR3 runs from the conserved cysteine through the conserved F or W. A D gene is named only where the DNA matches it firmly. The size field is filled for only some rows; it gives once, few, many or a size class.

len,abundance,d_gene,j_gene,v_gene,CDR3nt,CDR3aa
14,-,TRBD1,TRBJ1-6,TRBV7-2,TGTGCCAGCAGCCAGGGACAGGGAAGTTCACCCCTCCACTTT,CASSQGQGSSPLHF
14,-,TRBD1,TRBJ2-5,TRBV5-1,TGCGCCAGTGCAACCACAGGGGGCAAAGAGACCCAGTACTTC,CASATTGGKETQYF
14,-,-,TRBJ2-2,TRBV7-3,TGTGCCAGCAGCCGACAAACGAACACCGGGGAGCTGTTTTTT,CASSRQTNTGELFF
15,once,TRBD1,TRBJ1-2,TRBV27,TGTGCCAGCAGTCCCGACTCAGGGGGCGACTATGGCTACACCTTC,CASSPDSGGDYGYTF
15,once,-,TRBJ1-1,TRBV6-4,TGTGCCAGCAGTGACTCGGCCTCTGTGAACACTGAAGCTTTCTTT,CASSDSASVNTEAFF
14,-,TRBD2,TRBJ2-3,TRBV27,TGTGCCAGCAGTTTAATCGGGAGGATGGATACGCAGTATTTT,CASSLIGRMDTQYF
14,few,-,TRBJ2-7,TRBV5-1,TGCGCCAGCAGCCCCCGTGGGGGGACCTACGAGCAGTACTTC,CASSPRGGTYEQYF
14,-,-,TRBJ1-1,TRBV18,TGTGCCAGCTCAATAACTGACAGTGACACTGAAGCTTTCTTT,CASSITDSDTEAFF
15,-,-,TRBJ1-1,TRBV9,TGTGCCAGCAGCGTAGGGCCTCCCCGGGAGACTGAAGCTTTCTTT,CASSVGPPRETEAFF
15,-,TRBD1,TRBJ1-5,TRBV2,TGTGCCAGCAGTGCAGGGGGTCTAAGCAATCAGCCCCAGCATTTT,CASSAGGLSNQPQHF